This T cell receptor beta chain was found in a study of blood T cells in healthy people across ages. Germline V gene data show CDR1 as MGHDK and CDR2 as SYGVNS. V was trimmed by 5 bases and J by 5 bases, leaving 11 bases between them. The CDR3 consists of 13 residues. The use of a sample-barcoded 5' primer and a J-beta primer mix characterized a second PCR of roughly 7 to 11 cycles. MiXCR, applied by TCRdb to the 5' RACE reads, yields one record per CDR3 protein. The repertoire holds some 370,000 distinct CDR3 sequences, with 52% as singletons. As regards this clonotype: Its cognate antigen is unknown. A read error may be the cause here, since a much bigger clone is one base away.

General study findings and limits: Researchers report that TCR beta diversity correlated strongly with naive T cell percentage.

The sample consisted of blood. J is TRBJ2-3 and V is TRBV25-1; D is ambiguous. The clonotype was recovered from a man between 60 and 75 years old in good health. The CDR3 DNA sequence: TGTGCCAGCAGTTTATCGGTGCGAGATACGCAGTATTTT. It translates to CASSLSVRDTQYF.